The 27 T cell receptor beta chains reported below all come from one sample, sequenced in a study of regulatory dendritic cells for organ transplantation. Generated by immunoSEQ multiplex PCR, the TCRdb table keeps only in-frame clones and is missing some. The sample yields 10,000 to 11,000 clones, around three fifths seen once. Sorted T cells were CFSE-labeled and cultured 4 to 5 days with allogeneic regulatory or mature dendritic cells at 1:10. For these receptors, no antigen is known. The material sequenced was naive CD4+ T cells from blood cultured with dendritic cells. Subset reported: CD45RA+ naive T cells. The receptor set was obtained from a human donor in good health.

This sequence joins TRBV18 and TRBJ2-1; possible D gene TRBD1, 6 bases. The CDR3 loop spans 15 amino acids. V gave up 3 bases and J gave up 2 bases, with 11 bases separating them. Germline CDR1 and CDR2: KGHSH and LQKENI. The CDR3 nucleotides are TGTGCCAGCTCACCCCAGGGGCTGACCTACAATGAGCAGTTCTTC. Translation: CASSPQGLTYNEQFF.

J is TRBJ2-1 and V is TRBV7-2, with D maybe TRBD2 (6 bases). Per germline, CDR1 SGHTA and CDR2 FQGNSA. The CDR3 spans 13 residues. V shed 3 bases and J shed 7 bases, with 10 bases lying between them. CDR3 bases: TGTGCCAGCAGCTTTTCGGGGAGGAATGAGCAGTTCTTC. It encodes CASSFSGRNEQFF. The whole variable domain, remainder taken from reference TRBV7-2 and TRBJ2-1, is GAGVSQSPSNKVTEKGKDVELRCDPISGHTALYWYRQSLGQGLEFLIYFQGNSAPDKSGLPSDRFSAERTGGSVSTLTIQRTQQEDSAVYLCASSFSGRNEQFFGPGTRLTVL.

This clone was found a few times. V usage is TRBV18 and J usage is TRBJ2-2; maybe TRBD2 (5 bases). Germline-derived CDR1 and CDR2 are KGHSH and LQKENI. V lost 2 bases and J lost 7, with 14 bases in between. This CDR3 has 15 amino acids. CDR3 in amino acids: CASSPKGSAVGELFF. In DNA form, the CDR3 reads TGTGCCAGCTCACCAAAAGGGAGCGCGGTCGGGGAGCTGTTTTTT.

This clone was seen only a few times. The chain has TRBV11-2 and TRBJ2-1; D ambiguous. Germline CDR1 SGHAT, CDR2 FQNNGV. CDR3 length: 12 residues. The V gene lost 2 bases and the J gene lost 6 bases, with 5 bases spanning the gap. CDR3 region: CASSLPSNEQFF. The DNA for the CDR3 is TGTGCCAGCAGCTTACCCAGCAATGAGCAGTTCTTC.

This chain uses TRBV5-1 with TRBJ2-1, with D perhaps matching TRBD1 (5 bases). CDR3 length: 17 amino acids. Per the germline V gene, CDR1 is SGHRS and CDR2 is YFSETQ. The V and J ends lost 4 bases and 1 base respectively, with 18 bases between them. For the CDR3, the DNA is TGCGCCAGCAGCCCTGGACACTCCCTCGGTTCCTACAATGAGCAGTTCTTC. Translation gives CASSPGHSLGSYNEQFF.

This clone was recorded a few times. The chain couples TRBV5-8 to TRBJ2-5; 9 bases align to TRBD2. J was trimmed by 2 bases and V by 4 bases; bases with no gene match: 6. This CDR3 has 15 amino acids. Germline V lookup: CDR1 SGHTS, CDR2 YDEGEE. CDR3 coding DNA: TGTGCCAGCAGCCGAAGCGGGGGGCGACAAGAGACCCAGTACTTC. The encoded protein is CASSRSGGRQETQYF. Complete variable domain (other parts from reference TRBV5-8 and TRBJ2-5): EAGVTQSPTHLIKTRGQQATLRCSPISGHTSVYWYQQALGLGLQFLLWYDEGEERNRGNFPPRFSGRQFPNYSSELNVNALELEDSALYLCASSRSGGRQETQYFGPGTRLLVL.

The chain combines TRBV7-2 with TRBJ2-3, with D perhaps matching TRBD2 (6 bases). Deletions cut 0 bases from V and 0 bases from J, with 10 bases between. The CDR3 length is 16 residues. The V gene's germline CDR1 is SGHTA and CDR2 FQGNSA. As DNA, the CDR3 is TGTGCCAGCAGCTTAGCTGGACTACCTAGCACAGATACGCAGTATTTT. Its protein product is CASSLAGLPSTDTQYF.

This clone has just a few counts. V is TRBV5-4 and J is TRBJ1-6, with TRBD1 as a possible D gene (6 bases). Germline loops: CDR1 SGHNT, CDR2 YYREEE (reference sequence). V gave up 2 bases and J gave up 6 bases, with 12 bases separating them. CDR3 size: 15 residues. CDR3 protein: CASSFSQGGNSPLHF. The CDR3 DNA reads TGTGCCAGCAGCTTTTCACAGGGCGGTAATTCACCCCTCCACTTT.

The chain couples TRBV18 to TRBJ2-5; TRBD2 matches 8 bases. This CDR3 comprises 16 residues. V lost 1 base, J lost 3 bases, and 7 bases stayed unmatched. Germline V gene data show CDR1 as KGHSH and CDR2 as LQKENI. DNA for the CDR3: TGTGCCAGCTCACCACTGGGACTAGGGAATAAAGAGACCCAGTACTTC. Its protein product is CASSPLGLGNKETQYF.

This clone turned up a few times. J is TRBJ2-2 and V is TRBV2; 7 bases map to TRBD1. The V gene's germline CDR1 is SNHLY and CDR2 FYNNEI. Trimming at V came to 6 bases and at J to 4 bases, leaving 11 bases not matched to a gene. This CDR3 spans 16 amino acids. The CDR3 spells CASRKGATFITGELFF. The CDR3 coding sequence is TGTGCCAGCAGGAAGGGGGCTACTTTTATCACCGGGGAGCTGTTTTTT.

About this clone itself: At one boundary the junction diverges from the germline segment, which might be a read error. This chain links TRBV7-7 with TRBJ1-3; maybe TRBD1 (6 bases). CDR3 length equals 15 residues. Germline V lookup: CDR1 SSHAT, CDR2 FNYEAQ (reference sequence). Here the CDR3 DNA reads TGTGCTAGCAGCTTATCTCAGGGGTCCGGAAACACCATATATTTT. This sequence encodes CASSLSQGSGNTIYF.

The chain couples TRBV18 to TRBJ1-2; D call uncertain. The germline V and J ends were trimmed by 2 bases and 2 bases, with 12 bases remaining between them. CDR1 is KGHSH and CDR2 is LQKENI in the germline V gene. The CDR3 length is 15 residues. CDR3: CASSPGPVSNYGYTF. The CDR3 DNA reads TGTGCCAGCTCACCAGGGCCCGTGAGCAACTATGGCTACACCTTC.

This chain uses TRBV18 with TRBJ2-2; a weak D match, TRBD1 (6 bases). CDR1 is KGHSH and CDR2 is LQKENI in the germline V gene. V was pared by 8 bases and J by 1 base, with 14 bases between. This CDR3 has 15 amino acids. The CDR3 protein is CASLTQGGNTGELFF. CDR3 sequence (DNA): TGTGCCAGCCTCACTCAAGGGGGGAACACCGGGGAGCTGTTTTTT.

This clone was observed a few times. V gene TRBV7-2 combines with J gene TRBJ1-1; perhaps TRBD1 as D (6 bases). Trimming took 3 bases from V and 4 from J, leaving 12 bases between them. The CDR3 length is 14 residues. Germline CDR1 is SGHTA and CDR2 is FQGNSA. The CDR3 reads CASSFHRESTEAFF. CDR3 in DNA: TGTGCCAGCAGCTTTCACAGGGAGAGCACTGAAGCTTTCTTT.

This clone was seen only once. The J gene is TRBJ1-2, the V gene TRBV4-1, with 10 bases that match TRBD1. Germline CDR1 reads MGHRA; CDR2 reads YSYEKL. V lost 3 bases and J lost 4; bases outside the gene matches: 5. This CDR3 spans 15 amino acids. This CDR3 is CASSQGTGEAYGYTF. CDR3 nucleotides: TGCGCCAGCAGCCAGGGGACAGGGGAAGCCTATGGCTACACCTTC.

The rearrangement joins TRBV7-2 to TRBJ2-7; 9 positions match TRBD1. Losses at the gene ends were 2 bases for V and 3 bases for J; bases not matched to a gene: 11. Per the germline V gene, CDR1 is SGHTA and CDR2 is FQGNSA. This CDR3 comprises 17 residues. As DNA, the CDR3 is TGTGCCAGCAGCTTATCTAGCTGGGGACAGGGTCACTACGAGCAGTACTTC. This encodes CASSLSSWGQGHYEQYF.

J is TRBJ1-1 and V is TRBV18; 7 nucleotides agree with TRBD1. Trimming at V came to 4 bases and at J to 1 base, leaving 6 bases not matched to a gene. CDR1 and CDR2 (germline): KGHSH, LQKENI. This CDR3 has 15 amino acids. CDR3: CASSLGSGGNTEAFF. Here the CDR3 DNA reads TGTGCCAGCTCACTGGGGTCAGGGGGGAACACTGAAGCTTTCTTT.

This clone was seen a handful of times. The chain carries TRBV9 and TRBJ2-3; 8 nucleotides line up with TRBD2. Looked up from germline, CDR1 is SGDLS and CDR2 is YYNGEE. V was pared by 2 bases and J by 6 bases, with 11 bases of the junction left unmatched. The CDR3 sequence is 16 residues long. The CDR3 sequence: CASSVQAGATKDTQYF. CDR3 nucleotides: TGTGCCAGCAGCGTGCAAGCGGGGGCGACAAAGGATACGCAGTATTTT.

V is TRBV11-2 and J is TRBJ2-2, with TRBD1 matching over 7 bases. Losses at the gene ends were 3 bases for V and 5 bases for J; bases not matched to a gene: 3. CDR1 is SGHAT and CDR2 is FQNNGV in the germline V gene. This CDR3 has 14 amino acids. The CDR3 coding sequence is TGTGCCAGCAGCTTGGACAGGTTGACCGGGGAGCTGTTTTTT. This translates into CASSLDRLTGELFF.

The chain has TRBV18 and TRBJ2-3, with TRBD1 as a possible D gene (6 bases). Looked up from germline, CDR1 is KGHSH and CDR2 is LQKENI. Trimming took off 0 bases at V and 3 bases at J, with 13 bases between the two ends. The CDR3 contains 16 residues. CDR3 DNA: TGTGCCAGCTCACCACCTGGCAGGGGCGAAACAGATACGCAGTATTTT. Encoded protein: CASSPPGRGETDTQYF.

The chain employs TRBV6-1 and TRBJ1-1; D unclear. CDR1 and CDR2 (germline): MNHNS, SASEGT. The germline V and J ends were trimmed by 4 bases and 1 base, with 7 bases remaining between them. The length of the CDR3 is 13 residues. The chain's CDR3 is CASSGHKNTEAFF. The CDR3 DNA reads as TGTGCCAGCAGTGGACACAAGAACACTGAAGCTTTCTTT.

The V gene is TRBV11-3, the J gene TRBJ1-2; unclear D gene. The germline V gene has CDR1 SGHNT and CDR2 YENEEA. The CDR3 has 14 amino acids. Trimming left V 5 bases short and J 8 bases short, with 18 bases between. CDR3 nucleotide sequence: TGTGCCAGCAGCCCGAGGCCCGTAAATCGAGGCTACACCTTC. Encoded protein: CASSPRPVNRGYTF.

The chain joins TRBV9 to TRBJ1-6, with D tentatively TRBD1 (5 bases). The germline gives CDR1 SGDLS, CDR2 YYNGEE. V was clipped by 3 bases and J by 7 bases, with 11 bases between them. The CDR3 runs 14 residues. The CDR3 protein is CASSALSGNSPLHF. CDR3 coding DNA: TGTGCCAGCAGCGCCCTCTCAGGGAATTCACCCCTCCACTTT.

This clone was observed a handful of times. Written as DNA, the CDR3 is TGTGCCAGCACCGTTAAAAAAACTCCATCTGGAAACACCATATATTTT. Protein product: CASTVKKTPSGNTIYF. The chain carries TRBV6-6 and TRBJ1-3, with unresolved D. Germline CDR1 and CDR2: MNHNY and SVGAGI (reference sequence). The CDR3 is 16 amino acids. V lost 7 bases and J 1 base, leaving 17 bases between the germline ends.

The CDR3 DNA is TGTGCCAGCAGCTTATCTCAGGGATCCTACGAGCAGTACTTC. Its protein product is CASSLSQGSYEQYF. The J gene is TRBJ2-7, the V gene TRBV7-9; TRBD1 is a possible D gene (5 bases). The germline V and J ends were trimmed by 2 bases and 1 base, with 9 bases remaining between them. The germline gives CDR1 SEHNR, CDR2 FQNEAQ (reference sequence). The CDR3 spans 14 residues.

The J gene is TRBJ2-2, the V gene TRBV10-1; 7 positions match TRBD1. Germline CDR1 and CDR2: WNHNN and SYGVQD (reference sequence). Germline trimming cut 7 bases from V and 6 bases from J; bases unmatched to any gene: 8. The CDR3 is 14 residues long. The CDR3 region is CASTGTERSGELFF. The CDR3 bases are TGCGCCAGCACCGGGACAGAGAGGTCCGGGGAGCTGTTTTTT.

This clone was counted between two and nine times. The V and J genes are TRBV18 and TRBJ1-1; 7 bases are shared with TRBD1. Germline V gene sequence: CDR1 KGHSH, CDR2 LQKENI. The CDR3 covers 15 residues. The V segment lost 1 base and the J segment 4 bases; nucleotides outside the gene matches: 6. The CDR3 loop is CASSPLQGKGTEAFF. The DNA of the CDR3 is TGTGCCAGCTCACCACTACAGGGGAAGGGCACTGAAGCTTTCTTT.